A selection of T cell receptor beta chains follows, all from one sample in a study of T cells in Graves' hyperthyroidism and ophthalmopathy. TCRdb passed the multiplex PCR reads through MiXCR, listing each CDR3 protein once. The sample has about 530,000 distinct CDR3 sequences, more than 15% seen once. Sequencing used blood. These receptors all stem from a woman between 18 and 30 years old with Graves' ophthalmopathy. CDR3s include the opening cysteine and the closing phenylalanine or tryptophan. Only some rows state a clone size, as once, few, many or a class for expanded clones.

many	TRBJ1-1	TRBV27	CASNAGLGTEAFF
.	TRBJ1-1	TRBV13	CASTLWRMNTEAFF
.	TRBJ1-4	TRBV5-1	CASSRQGRSEKLFF
many	TRBJ1-1	TRBV6-1	CASREPRSGTPKGNAFF
many	TRBJ2-7	TRBV28	CASSSQGLVYEQYF
many	TRBJ2-7	TRBV6-6	CASSYLVAGGRRSSYEQYF
.	TRBJ1-6	TRBV6-5	CASSYGGPNNSPLHF
many	TRBJ1-2	TRBV12-3/TRBV12-4	CASSLAGGYTF
many	TRBJ2-2	TRBV2	CASSVGRGDTGELFF
many	TRBJ1-2	TRBV30	CAWTVGGGYYGYTF
few	TRBJ2-7	TRBV7-8	CAGSLAAGSYEQYF
once	TRBJ2-1	TRBV13	CAISESTFKGLINEQFF
few	TRBJ1-4	TRBV10-3	CAISESGGGEGKLFF
.	TRBJ2-2	TRBV4-3	CASSQGTTGNTGELFF
many	TRBJ2-1	TRBV3-1	CASSLHPGLSNEQFF
many	TRBJ1-1	TRBV3-1	CASSWQGTEAFF
many	TRBJ2-5	TRBV6-1	CASNSGGATETQYF
few	TRBJ1-1	TRBV4-1	CASSHERWNTEAFF
.	TRBJ1-2	TRBV3-1	CASSQADENYGYTF
.	TRBJ1-5	TRBV29-1	CSVVIGNQPQHF
few	TRBJ2-1	TRBV2	CASSANIRGNEQFF
.	TRBJ1-2	TRBV4-2	CASSQDKGRYGYTF
.	TRBJ1-1	TRBV2	CASSPLGIGNTEAFF
many	TRBJ1-1	TRBV6-5	CASSYRSQVNTEAFF
.	TRBJ1-4	TRBV27	CASRPTGTEKLFF
many	TRBJ1-1	TRBV6-1	CATAPRGGKDTEAFF
few	TRBJ2-1	TRBV4-1	CASSQVNLISYNEQFF
.	TRBJ1-5	TRBV7-2	CASSPFYGAAQPQHF
many	TRBJ1-1	TRBV14	CASSQVRRSEAFF
.	TRBJ1-2	TRBV6-1	CASSESGGLDPWQDYGYTF
many	TRBJ1-1	TRBV28	CAGGSPTEAFF
many	TRBJ1-1	TRBV7-2	CASSLFAGMNTEAFF
many	TRBJ2-5	TRBV6-1	CASSEIGGAGETQYF